This entry is about one T cell receptor (beta chain). No antigen is known for it. Gene names follow the mouse nomenclature. The read comes to an end 1 residue before the CDR3 does, leaving the germline J gene to fill in the end. This CDR3 is built from 13 residues. With 4 bases clipped from V and 5 bases from J, the junction kept 0 bases outside the gene matches. The germline V gene has CDR1 LGHNA and CDR2 YNLKQL (reference sequence). This record comes from a study of tissue T cells after allogeneic stem cell transplantation. Whole-study findings and limits: Shared clones across patients were few; motif clustering revealed tissue-specific shared signatures.

The protocol was immunoSEQ multiplex PCR, while the TCRdb copy is restricted to in-frame clones and leaves out a portion. Of about 50,000 clones listed, roughly 73% are singletons. The sequence was collected from a pool of C57BL/6 mice in good health. Specimen: sorted cells pooled from one or two spleens. The J gene is TRBJ2-4, the V gene TRBV5; 10 bases line up with TRBD2. The CDR3 bases that were read are TGTGCCAGCAGCCGGGACTGGGGAAACACCTTGTAC. As protein: CASSRDWGNTLY. The CDR3 in full is CASSRDWGNTLYF.